The 21 T cell receptor beta chains below were found in one sample sequenced in a study of CD8+CD57+ T cells in acquired aplastic anemia. Genomic DNA constituted the template upon which TCR beta VDJ and CDR3 profiling was performed. In TCRdb, the reads were re-called with MiXCR into one record per CDR3 protein. The table includes approximately 190,000 distinct CDR3 sequences, around three fifths detected once. Sequencing was performed on sorted CD4+, CD8+, or CD8+CD57+ T cells (not recorded which) from PBMCs. Receptor source: a human donor with severe aplastic anemia or a healthy control (not recorded which).

This chain connects TRBV2 to TRBJ2-3; D remains unclear. This CDR3 has 13 residues. Germline lookup yields CDR1 SNHLY and CDR2 FYNNEI. V lost 8 bases, J lost 0 bases, and 9 bases lay in between. The CDR3 region has the DNA TGTGCCAGCCTCCCAGGAAGCACAGATACGCAGTATTTT. Its translation: CASLPGSTDTQYF.

The table lists this clonotype with a few counts. This chain links TRBV19 with TRBJ2-5, with D perhaps matching TRBD2 (6 bases). Germline values: CDR1 LNHDA, CDR2 SQIVND (reference sequence). V lost 6 bases to trimming and J lost 5 bases, with 13 bases between them. CDR3 length: 13 residues. The CDR3 sequence: CASSPAGTETQYF. The CDR3 DNA is TGTGCCAGTAGCCCGGCGGGGACGGAGACCCAGTACTTC.

This clonotype showed up just a few times. A junction end diverges from the germline sequence, so it may reflect a read error. The chain couples TRBV29-1 to TRBJ1-2; 9 positions match TRBD1. The germline V gene has CDR1 SQVTM and CDR2 ANQGSEA. CDR3 length equals 15 residues. The CDR3 DNA follows: TGTAGCGTGAGAGACAGGGACAGGGTGCCCTATGGCTACACCTTC. Its protein is CSVRDRDRVPYGYTF.

Of note for this clonotype: An end of the junction does not agree with germline; a read error may underlie this. The chain couples TRBV7-9 to TRBJ1-4; possibly TRBD1 for D (6 bases). Germline values: CDR1 SEHNR, CDR2 FQNEAQ (reference sequence). This CDR3 has 14 amino acids. As DNA, the CDR3 is TGCGCCAGCAGCCTTTGGACAGCGGATGAAAAACTGTTTTTT. Translation gives CASSLWTADEKLFF.

This clonotype was counted once. The chain employs TRBV10-3 and TRBJ2-1, with 7 bases identical to TRBD2. The CDR3 spans 11 residues. Germline V CDR1 and CDR2: ENHRY, SYGVKD. With V trimmed by 4 bases and J by 9 bases, 0 bases remained unmatched. CDR3 loop: CAISGGSEQFF. Written as DNA, the CDR3 is TGTGCCATCAGTGGCGGGAGTGAGCAGTTCTTC.

The chain joins TRBV9 to TRBJ2-1, with a possible D match to TRBD2 (5 bases). The CDR3 length is 12 residues. Germline V gene data show CDR1 as SGDLS and CDR2 as YYNGEE. V lost 5 bases, J lost 9 bases, and 12 bases lay in between. CDR3 DNA sequence: TGTGCCAGCAGTCGAGGGCCCGGTGAGCAGTTCTTC. Translation gives CASSRGPGEQFF.

On this clonotype itself: Its ends do not fully match the called genes, so a read error is possible. This chain links TRBV20-1 with TRBJ1-5, with D unresolved. The CDR3 is 8 amino acids. Germline V gives CDR1 DFQATT, CDR2 SNEGSKA (reference sequence). CDR3 amino acids: CSARDQGF. The CDR3 DNA reads TGCAGTGCTAGAGATCAAGGTTTT.

The rearrangement links TRBV29-1 to TRBJ2-2; D might be TRBD1 (8 bases). The V end lost 7 bases, the J end lost 5 bases, and 20 bases lay between the germline ends. Germline-derived CDR1 and CDR2 are SQVTM and ANQGSEA. The CDR3 runs to 15 residues. The CDR3 sequence is CSAEIQGGKTGELFF. For the CDR3, the DNA is TGCAGCGCGGAAATACAGGGGGGGAAGACCGGGGAGCTGTTTTTT.

Comment on this clonotype: One end of the junction fails to match germline, which may point to a read error. The chain uses TRBV7-3 and TRBJ2-7; 8 bases line up with TRBD1. CDR1 SGHTA and CDR2 FQGTGA come from the germline V gene. CDR3 size: 16 residues. The chain's CDR3 is CASSPVHPDRVYGQYF. The CDR3, as DNA: TGTGCCAGCAGCCCTGTCCACCCGGACAGGGTCTACGGGCAGTACTTC.

The chain joins TRBV5-8 to TRBJ2-5; maybe TRBD1 (5 bases). Trimming removed 6 bases at V and 5 bases at J, with 11 bases between. Germline-derived CDR1 and CDR2 are SGHTS and YDEGEE. The CDR3 spans 12 residues. The CDR3 is CASMVGQETQYF. The CDR3, as DNA: TGTGCCAGCATGGTGGGGCAGGAGACCCAGTACTTC.

V usage is TRBV10-3 and J usage is TRBJ1-2; D possibly corresponds to TRBD1 (5 bases). Germline assignment: CDR1 ENHRY and CDR2 SYGVKD. V was clipped by 6 bases and J by 7 bases, with 9 bases between them. This CDR3 is built from 11 residues. CDR3 bases: TGTGCCATCAGACAGGAGGGTGGCTACACCTTC. Translated, it gives CAIRQEGGYTF.

This chain links TRBV7-3 with TRBJ2-7; TRBD1 agrees at 10 bases. The ends lost 5 bases at V and 5 bases at J; junction bases unmatched: 6. The CDR3 sequence is 14 residues long. Germline V CDR1 and CDR2: SGHTA, FQGTGA. Here the CDR3 reads CASSVGTGVDEQYF. DNA for the CDR3: TGTGCCAGCAGCGTCGGGACAGGGGTAGACGAGCAGTACTTC.

This clonotype was seen at least ten times. This chain links TRBV6-5 with TRBJ1-5; no definite D call. This CDR3 contains 13 residues. V was pared by 5 bases and J by 3 bases, with 8 bases between. Germline lookup yields CDR1 MNHEY and CDR2 SVGAGI. The CDR3 loop reads CASSRQINQPQHF. In nucleotides, the CDR3 is TGTGCCAGCAGTCGGCAGATCAATCAGCCCCAGCATTTT.

The table lists this clonotype with a count of one. This chain connects TRBV12-3 or TRBV12-4 to TRBJ2-5, with 7 bases that match TRBD1. The CDR3 is 16 residues long. CDR3 coding DNA: TGTGTCTTCAGGTCTATGGGACAGTCGTACCAAGAGACCCAGTACTTC. Translating it yields CVFRSMGQSYQETQYF.

The rearrangement joins TRBV20-1 to TRBJ1-2; D is ambiguous. CDR3 length: 11 amino acids. Germline values: CDR1 DFQATT, CDR2 SNEGSKA (reference sequence). The CDR3 protein is CISDGSYGYTF. CDR3 coding DNA: TGCATCTCCGACGGATCCTATGGCTACACCTTC.

The chain links TRBV20-1 to TRBJ2-4; D is undetermined. CDR1 and CDR2 from the germline V gene are DFQATT and SNEGSKA (reference sequence). This CDR3 spans 13 amino acids. V lost 6 bases and J 0 bases, leaving 9 bases between the germline ends. In DNA, the CDR3 is TGCAGTGCCGACGATCTAGCCAAAAACATTCAGTACTTC. This encodes CSADDLAKNIQYF.

V is TRBV20-1 and J is TRBJ1-2; 10 bases map to TRBD1. From germline, CDR1 is DFQATT and CDR2 SNEGSKA (reference sequence). The junction had 12 bases not matched to a gene; V was cut back by 4 bases and J by 4 bases. This CDR3 contains 16 residues. The CDR3: CSAKPMTGGQAYGYTF. The CDR3 nucleotides are TGCAGTGCTAAACCGATGACAGGGGGCCAAGCCTATGGCTACACCTTC.

This sequence joins TRBV11-2 and TRBJ2-2; TRBD1 aligns across 8 bases. The CDR3 spans 18 residues. The V gene end was trimmed by 8 bases and the J gene end by 2 bases; junction bases not matched to a gene: 16. Germline CDR1 and CDR2: SGHAT and FQNNGV. CDR3 nucleotides: TGTGCCAGCGTAGGGCGAATGGTTGACAGGGGAAACACCGGGGAGCTGTTTTTT. It is translated as CASVGRMVDRGNTGELFF.

This rearrangement joins TRBV10-2 to TRBJ1-4, with TRBD1 matching over 10 bases. Germline V gene sequence: CDR1 WSHSY, CDR2 SAAADI. This CDR3 is 17 amino acids long. Unmatched junction bases numbered 7, after V lost 6 bases and J lost 0 bases. CDR3 DNA sequence: TGCGCCAGCAGATCGGGACAGGGGCTGGCAACTAATGAAAAACTGTTTTTT. It is translated as CASRSGQGLATNEKLFF.

This chain connects TRBV10-3 to TRBJ1-1, with a tentative D call TRBD1 (6 bases). The germline V gene encodes CDR1 ENHRY and CDR2 SYGVKD. Between the trimmed V and J ends, which lost 8 bases and 4 bases, there was a span of 11 bases. The CDR3 is 12 amino acids. CDR3 DNA sequence: TGTGCCATCGGTACAGGGACCACTGAAGCTTTCTTT. Translation gives CAIGTGTTEAFF.

The chain uses TRBV11-2 and TRBJ2-7; D may be TRBD1 (5 bases). The germline CDR1 and CDR2 sequences are SGHAT and FQNNGV. The CDR3 has 15 residues. V dropped 5 bases and J dropped 2 bases, with 16 bases sitting between them. Written as DNA, the CDR3 is TGTGCCAGCAGCAAAATTGACAGTCCAACCTACGAGCAGTACTTC. Translating it yields CASSKIDSPTYEQYF.